The T cell receptor (beta chain) under discussion was sequenced for a study of blood T cell repertoires in COVID-19 (TCRdb year 2020). For context, the study as a whole: Collaborator samples came from the United States, Italy and Spain and covered acute and convalescent phases of COVID-19. The material from the prospective study consisted of cDNA or gDNA derived from T cells, B-cell-depleted T cells, or PBMCs. Where available, HLA class I and class II types were obtained from metadata supplied by the sample provider rather than from assay-based typing. Subjects who had been exposed to COVID-19, were actively infected with it, or had recovered from it provided the deeply sampled blood TCRbeta repertoires that made up the dataset. The samples were drawn from the first 160 participants of the ongoing ImmuneRACE study and from under 1,500 subjects provided by 6 global collaborators. The repertoires were made available in a free public database intended to serve as a resource for research on the immune response to SARS-CoV-2. Nearly every sample came with metadata listing a de-identified subject ID, COVID-19 status, age in years and sex.

Note on this clone: This receptor's antigen is unknown. Base qualities are not provided; no much larger clone lies one nucleotide away.

The immunoSEQ Assay, a bias-controlled multiplex PCR, was used to amplify TCRbeta CDR3 regions from genomic DNA. Concerning the study's data processing: The number of nucleated cells in each sample was estimated by amplification of reference gene primers within the assay. Sequence reads were collapsed and filtered to measure the absolute abundance of every unique TCRbeta CDR3 rearrangement. For each sample, productive Simpson clonality was calculated by taking the square root of Simpson's diversity index across productive rearrangements. The table comes from immuneACCESS by way of TCRdb, which keeps in-frame sequences with V and J called. Part of the clones is missing from these tables; in studies checked, under half for an unresolved V gene and the rest for unknown reasons. That table gives V, J and clone size, and the DNA gave D and trimming. The sample table holds more than 85,000 clones, of which more than 70% were seen once. Clones ranked in the top ten supply around 24% of the sample.

Trimming removed 0 bases from V and 3 bases from J; the gene matches leave 4 bases unexplained. Reading from cysteine to phenylalanine, the CDR3 counts 16 amino acids. Left in the record is the CDR3 DNA by itself, 48 bases read in frame from the first base. Sequences LGHDT (CDR1) and YNNKEL (CDR2) are obtained from the germline V gene (reference sequence). Collaborating institutions collected whole blood in K2EDTA tubes following their own protocols. For TCRbeta analysis, collaborators shipped samples as frozen whole blood, isolated PBMCs, or DNA extracted from either of those sample types. What the research found in general, with its limitations: Clinical and demographic metadata were provided uncurated, with the amount varying by source and participant.

Material for sequencing was peripheral blood. Recombination joined TRBV3-1 (or the pseudogene TRBV3-2) with TRBJ2-1, with 8 bases in between that match TRBD2. The receptor's source is a man between 65 and 85 years old with acute or convalescent COVID-19. This receptor carries the CDR3 CASSQDSGTSYNEQFF. The DNA sequence is as follows: TGTGCCAGCAGCCAAGATAGCGGGACTAGCTACAATGAGCAGTTCTTC.